These 14 T cell receptor beta chains came from one sample sequenced in a study of technical replicates of blood from a handful of donors. This table comes from immunoSEQ multiplex PCR, and its TCRdb copy is limited to in-frame clones, with some not included. This sample yields some 81,000 clones, of which roughly nine tenths are seen a single time; 0.2% to 0.25% belongs to the top ten. The sample was T cells isolated from PBMCs. Receptors originate from a human donor in good health.

The chain has TRBV5-1 and TRBJ2-7; D gene ambiguous. Germline CDR1 is SGHRS and CDR2 is YFSETQ. With 0 bases removed from V and 3 bases from J, the gap between germline ends came to 7 bases. The CDR3 covers 13 residues. CDR3 residues: CASSLEFSYEQYF. The CDR3 nucleotides read TGCGCCAGCAGCTTGGAATTCAGCTACGAGCAGTACTTC.

This clone appeared once. V usage is TRBV11-2 and J usage is TRBJ2-7, with 8 bases identical to TRBD2. Germline-derived CDR1 and CDR2 are SGHAT and FQNNGV. This CDR3 has 17 amino acids. Trimming cost V 0 bases and J 3 bases; bases outside gene matches: 10. The CDR3 nucleotides read TGTGCCAGCAGCTTAGATCGTGGGACTAGGGGATTCTACGAGCAGTACTTC. Protein: CASSLDRGTRGFYEQYF.

J is TRBJ1-3 and V is TRBV7-6; TRBD1 agrees at 8 bases. The CDR3 totals 15 residues. J lost 8 bases, V lost 3 bases, and 9 bases had no gene match. Per germline, CDR1 SGHVS and CDR2 FNYEAQ. The CDR3 reads CASSFQTGGRDTIYF. CDR3 DNA: TGTGCCAGCAGCTTCCAAACAGGGGGAAGAGACACCATATATTTT.

This clone has more than one count but fewer than ten. The rearrangement uses TRBV19 and TRBJ1-1; perhaps TRBD1 as D (6 bases). V lost 3 bases and J 0 bases, leaving 11 bases between the germline ends. The CDR3 is 15 residues long. CDR1 LNHDA and CDR2 SQIVND come from the germline V gene (reference sequence). This CDR3 reads CASSIDRLMNTEAFF. DNA for the CDR3: TGTGCCAGTAGTATCGACAGGCTGATGAACACTGAAGCTTTCTTT.

The sample holds one count of this clone. V and J are TRBV15 and TRBJ2-7; unclear D gene. The V end lost 2 bases, the J end lost 2 bases, and 13 bases lay between the germline ends. Germline CDR1 is LNHNV and CDR2 is YYDKDF (reference sequence). The CDR3 totals 15 residues. The CDR3 reads CATSRPSGLTYEQYF. For the CDR3, the DNA is TGTGCCACCAGCAGACCTTCGGGTCTTACCTACGAGCAGTACTTC.

In DNA, the CDR3 is TGCGCCAGCAGCCGCATCGGGGGACCAGTGGAGGAAAAACTGTTTTTT. Its protein is CASSRIGGPVEEKLFF. J is TRBJ1-4 and V is TRBV4-1; D possibly corresponds to TRBD1 (5 bases). V lost 4 bases, J lost 8 bases, and 20 bases lay in between. The germline V gene encodes CDR1 MGHRA and CDR2 YSYEKL. This CDR3 comprises 16 residues.

V and J are TRBV6-5 and TRBJ1-5; perhaps TRBD1 as D (6 bases). The CDR3 is 14 amino acids. Per germline, CDR1 MNHEY and CDR2 SVGAGI. The ends were cut back, 2 bases at V and 5 bases at J, with 10 bases in the middle. This CDR3 is CASSYRGADQPQHF. The CDR3 DNA follows: TGTGCCAGCAGTTACCGGGGGGCCGATCAGCCCCAGCATTTT.

This clone was observed a single time. The rearrangement joins TRBV10-2 to TRBJ2-3; TRBD1 agrees at 9 bases. J lost 1 base, V lost 5 bases, and 4 bases had no gene match. The length of the CDR3 is 15 residues. Looked up from germline, CDR1 is WSHSY and CDR2 is SAAADI. In DNA form, the CDR3 reads TGCGCCAGCAGTCCCCGGGACAGGGGCACAGATACGCAGTATTTT. Residues: CASSPRDRGTDTQYF.

The V and J genes are TRBV10-2 and TRBJ2-5, with D possibly matching TRBD2 (5 bases). Per germline, CDR1 WSHSY and CDR2 SAAADI. The germline V and J ends were trimmed by 1 base and 5 bases, with 14 bases remaining between them. This CDR3 region has 15 residues. CDR3 region: CASSEFPVSGETQYF. The CDR3 nucleotides read TGCGCCAGCAGTGAGTTCCCAGTCTCGGGGGAGACCCAGTACTTC.

This clone has a single count. This chain connects TRBV28 to TRBJ2-2; perhaps TRBD1 as D (6 bases). Trimming left V 4 bases short and J 5 bases short, with 11 bases between. The CDR3 has 14 amino acids. Germline CDR1 is MDHEN and CDR2 is SYDVKM. The CDR3 coding sequence is TGTGCCAGCAGTTACAGGGTACCGACCGGGGAGCTGTTTTTT. It encodes CASSYRVPTGELFF.

The V gene is TRBV28, the J gene TRBJ2-2; the match to TRBD1 covers 7 bases. There are 13 residues in the CDR3. Germline V gene sequence: CDR1 MDHEN, CDR2 SYDVKM. With 6 bases clipped from V and 4 bases from J, the junction kept 2 bases outside the gene matches. CDR3 coding DNA: TGTGCCAGCAGGCAGGGGGTCACCGGGGAGCTGTTTTTT. This codes for CASRQGVTGELFF.

This clone was seen a single time. The J gene is TRBJ2-1, the V gene TRBV28, with D maybe TRBD1 (5 bases). The CDR3 is made up of 13 amino acids. Germline lookup yields CDR1 MDHEN and CDR2 SYDVKM. Trimming took off 3 bases at V and 4 bases at J, with 7 bases between the two ends. In nucleotides, the CDR3 is TGTGCCAGCAGTTTTGGGGCTTACAATGAGCAGTTCTTC. Amino acids: CASSFGAYNEQFF. The whole variable domain, remainder taken from reference TRBV28 and TRBJ2-1, is DVKVTQSSRYLVKRTGEKVFLECVQDMDHENMFWYRQDPGLGLRLIYFSYDVKMKEKGDIPEGYSVSREKKERFSLILESASTNQTSMYLCASSFGAYNEQFFGPGTRLTVL.

This clone was detected only once. This chain uses TRBV19 with TRBJ1-3, with D unclear. CDR1 is LNHDA, CDR2 SQIVND, per germline (reference sequence). V was trimmed by 4 bases and J by 2 bases, leaving 12 bases between them. This CDR3 region has 15 residues. CDR3 DNA sequence: TGTGCCAGTAGTAAACGACAACCCACTGGAAACACCATATATTTT. This sequence encodes CASSKRQPTGNTIYF.

The chain joins TRBV15 to TRBJ2-1; TRBD2 is a possible D gene (6 bases). CDR1 is LNHNV, CDR2 YYDKDF, per germline (reference sequence). The CDR3 is made up of 13 amino acids. Trimming removed 5 bases at V and 5 bases at J, with 10 bases between. CDR3 DNA: TGTGCCACCAGCTGGGACTTTCACAATGAGCAGTTCTTC. As protein: CATSWDFHNEQFF.